This entry concerns a single T cell receptor beta chain. Its matching antigen is unknown. Trimming pared 5 bases from V and 4 bases from J, leaving 9 bases between. Germline CDR1 SEHNR, CDR2 FQNEAQ (reference sequence). The CDR3 extends over 12 amino acids. This sample's time point: naive CD8 control sorted from an acute-time-point sample. Acute primary HCV infection: positive HCV RNA or antibody test after negative test within 24 weeks. This entry comes from a study of CD8 T cells in acute hepatitis C reinfection. Across the study: Sequences come from NS3-1073-specific CD8+ T cells, during acute infection and after clearance. Overall study findings and caveats: No chronic follow-up sample yielded enough NS3-1073 specific cells. No group differed significantly in the high NS3-1073 repertoire diversity.

Here immunoSEQ multiplex PCR was the method, and the copy in TCRdb shows in-frame clones only, minus some. The sample contains some 40,000 clones, around nine tenths of which appear only once. Sequencing input: naive CD8+ T cells from PBMCs. The sequence derives from a man aged 25-45 years with chronic hepatitis C. The chain is built from TRBV7-9 and TRBJ2-7; D not resolved. The DNA for the CDR3 is TGTGCCAGCAGCCCGAACAGTTACGAGCAGTACTTC. Translated: CASSPNSYEQYF.